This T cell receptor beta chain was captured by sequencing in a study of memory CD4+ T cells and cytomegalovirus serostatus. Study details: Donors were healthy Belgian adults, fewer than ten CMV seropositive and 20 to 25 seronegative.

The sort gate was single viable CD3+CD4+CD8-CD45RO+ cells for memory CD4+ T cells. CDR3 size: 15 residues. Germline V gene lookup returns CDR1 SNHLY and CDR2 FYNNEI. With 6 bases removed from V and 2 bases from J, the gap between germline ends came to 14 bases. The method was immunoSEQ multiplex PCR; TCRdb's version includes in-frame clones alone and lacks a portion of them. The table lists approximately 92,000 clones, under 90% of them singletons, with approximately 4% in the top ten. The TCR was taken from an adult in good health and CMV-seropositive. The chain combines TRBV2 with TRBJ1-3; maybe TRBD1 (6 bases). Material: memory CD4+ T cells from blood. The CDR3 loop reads CASRQGSGPGNTIYF. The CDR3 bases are TGTGCCAGCAGACAGGGAAGTGGACCTGGAAACACCATATATTTT. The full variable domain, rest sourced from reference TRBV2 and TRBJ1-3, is EPEVTQTPSHQVTQMGQEVILRCVPISNHLYFYWYRQILGQKVEFLVSFYNNEISEKSEIFDDQFSVERPDGSNFTLKIRSTKLEDSAMYFCASRQGSGPGNTIYFGEGSWLTVV.